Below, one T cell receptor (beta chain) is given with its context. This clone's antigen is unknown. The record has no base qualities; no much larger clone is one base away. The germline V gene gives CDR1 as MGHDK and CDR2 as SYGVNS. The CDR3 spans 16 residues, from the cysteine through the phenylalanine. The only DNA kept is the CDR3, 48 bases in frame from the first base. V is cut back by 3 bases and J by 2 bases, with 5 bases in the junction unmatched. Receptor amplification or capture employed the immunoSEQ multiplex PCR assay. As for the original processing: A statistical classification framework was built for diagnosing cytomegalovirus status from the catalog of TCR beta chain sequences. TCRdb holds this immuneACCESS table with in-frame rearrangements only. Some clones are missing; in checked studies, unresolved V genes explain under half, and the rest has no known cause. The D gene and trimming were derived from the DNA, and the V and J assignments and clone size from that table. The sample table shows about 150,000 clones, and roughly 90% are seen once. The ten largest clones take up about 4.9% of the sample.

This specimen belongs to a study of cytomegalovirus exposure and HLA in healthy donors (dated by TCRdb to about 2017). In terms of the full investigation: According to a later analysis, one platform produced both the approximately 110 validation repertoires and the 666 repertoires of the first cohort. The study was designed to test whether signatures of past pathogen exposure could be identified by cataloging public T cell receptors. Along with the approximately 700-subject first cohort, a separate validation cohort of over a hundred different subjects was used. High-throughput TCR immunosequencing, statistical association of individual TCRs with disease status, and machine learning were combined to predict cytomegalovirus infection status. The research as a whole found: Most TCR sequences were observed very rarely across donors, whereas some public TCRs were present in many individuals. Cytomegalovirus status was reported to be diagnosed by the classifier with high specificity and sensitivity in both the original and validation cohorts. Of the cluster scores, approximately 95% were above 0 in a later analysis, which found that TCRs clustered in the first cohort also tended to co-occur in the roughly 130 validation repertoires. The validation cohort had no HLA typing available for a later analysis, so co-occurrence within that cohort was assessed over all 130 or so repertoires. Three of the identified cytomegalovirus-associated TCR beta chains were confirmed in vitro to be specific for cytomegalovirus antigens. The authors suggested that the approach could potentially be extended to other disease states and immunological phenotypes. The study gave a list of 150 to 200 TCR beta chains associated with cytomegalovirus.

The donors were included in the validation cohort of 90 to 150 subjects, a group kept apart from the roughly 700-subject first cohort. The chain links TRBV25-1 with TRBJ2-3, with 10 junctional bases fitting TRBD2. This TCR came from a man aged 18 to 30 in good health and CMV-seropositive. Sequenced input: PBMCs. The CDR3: CASSDWSGRVTDTQYF. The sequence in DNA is TGTGCCAGCAGTGATTGGAGCGGGAGGGTCACAGATACGCAGTATTTT.